This TCR beta chain was captured by sequencing in a study of Graves' ophthalmopathy and Graves' hyperthyroidism (dated by TCRdb to about 2018). Background for the entire study: Peripheral blood samples were taken at the time of initial diagnosis, before any treatment was given. In total, 120 to 150 blood samples were TCR-sequenced: 40 to 45 ophthalmopathy, under 80 hyperthyroidism and about 17 hyperthyroidism-to-ophthalmopathy patients. The independent validation cohort included about 19 hyperthyroidism patients plus 17 patients who later progressed from hyperthyroidism to ophthalmopathy. To explore V-J signatures that separate ophthalmopathy from hyperthyroidism, a discovery set of about 96 patients was enrolled, consisting of approximately 45 with ophthalmopathy and 57 with stable hyperthyroidism. Following sample collection, hyperthyroidism patients were given methimazole at a starting dose of 30 mg daily, and ophthalmopathy patients were given high-dose intravenous methylprednisolone. In about six hyperthyroidism patients, the T-cell repertoires found in thyroid tissue were compared with those found in blood. TCR beta repertoire signatures were used to distinguish Graves' ophthalmopathy from Graves' hyperthyroidism and to predict progression to ophthalmopathy. On the study overall, not on this receptor specifically: Most of the expanded thyroid clonotypes with a frequency above 0.001 were also detected in blood, and it was suggested that the thyroid immune response may be reflected by blood repertoires. In validation, the model predicted ophthalmopathy progression with nearly 71% sensitivity and roughly 72% specificity; eleven to twelve predicted patients were CT-confirmed with GO in a median of about 6.1 months. The 13-signature model separated ophthalmopathy from stable hyperthyroidism with about 86% sensitivity and approximately 83% specificity in cross-validation, and 80%/75% in the test set. No statistical method was used to predetermine the sample size, and group allocation was not hidden from the investigators.

Patients with ophthalmopathy had moderately to severely active disease, with a Clinical Activity Score of 3 or more, a NOSPECS grade of 4 or more, and a disease duration of less than 3 months. Patients were excluded if they had other autoimmune diseases, uncontrolled infections, pregnancy or lactation. Diagnosis relied on clinical symptoms, serum thyroxine, TRAb, thyroid ultrasound and orbital computed tomography. Using Ficoll-Paque density gradient centrifugation, PBMCs were isolated from less than 13 ml of fresh peripheral blood. Total RNA was extracted with Trizol reagent and quality-checked on an Agilent 2100 Bioanalyzer. For repertoire sequencing, the TCR beta CDR3 regions were amplified from RNA transcripts. The first round was an RT-PCR using HTBI primers with the Qiagen OneStep RT-PCR kit, and this first round was followed by a second-round multiplex PCR, then size selection and purification. Libraries were sequenced on an Illumina HiSeq2000 using paired-end 100 bp reads. The paper's processing steps were these. SOAPnuke was used for read processing, and reads with adapters, uncalled bases, a mean Phred below 15, or no exact constant-primer or identifier match were discarded. COPE v1.2.5 was used to merge the high-quality paired reads. Clonotypes were defined as unique nucleotide sequences and were aligned to IMGT TRB V, D and J references using MiTCR v1.1. Only V-J combinations with frequency above 0.0001 were analysed, covering about 99% of repertoires. For each V-J combination, a TCR clonal expansion and chaos score was defined as the ratio of F50 clonal expansion to chaos observed in the TCRdist matrix. Features were reduced by Welch's t-statistics and random forest to approximately 12 V-J combinations, which fed a naive Bayes classifier. Thyroid-blood repertoire similarity was quantified with the Morisita-Horn index. TCRdb reanalyzed the raw reads on its own, using fastp at Q25 for trimming and MiXCR for clone calling, and kept in-frame beta chains. Rows are combined by CDR3 protein, so each entry shows the most common genes and DNA. The V and J calls shown here were made by TCRdb, not taken from the authors' results. Counted in this sample were about 700,000 distinct CDR3 sequences; 35% to 50% of them appeared once. Around 40% of the sample belongs to the ten largest clones.

The CDR3 spans 15 residues, from the cysteine through the phenylalanine. Here the CDR3 DNA is all that survives: 45 bases in frame from base 1. Trimming at the junction amounts to 0 bases on V and 2 bases on J, and the germline ends lie 11 bases apart. Sequences ENHRY (CDR1) and SYGVKD (CDR2) are obtained from the germline V gene. With respect to this clonotype: Its cognate antigen has yet to be identified. Per-nucleotide qualities are absent, and no much larger clonotype sits a single base away.

This sequence was found in an adult man with Graves' ophthalmopathy. The source material was peripheral blood. The chain couples TRBV10-3 to TRBJ2-7; TRBD1 might be the D gene, on 5 matching bases. The CDR3 protein sequence reads: CAISESNQGTYEQYF. The sequence in DNA is TGTGCCATCAGTGAGTCGAATCAGGGAACCTACGAGCAGTACTTC.